This is a list of T cell receptor beta chains from one sample in a study of blood T cell repertoires in COVID-19. Generated by immunoSEQ multiplex PCR, the TCRdb table keeps only in-frame clones and is missing some. The table records around 230,000 clones, around 85% of them present only once. The sequenced sample was peripheral blood. These receptors were obtained from a man aged 35 to 55 with acute or convalescent COVID-19. Each CDR3 is given with its conserved first and last residue. Each record gives: V gene, clone size, D gene, J gene, CDR3 protein, CDR3 DNA. D genes are given only for firm matches. Rows give clone size only sometimes, using once, few, many, or a class for an expanded clone.

V gene: TRBV6-1; clone size: .; D gene: .; J gene: TRBJ1-2; CDR3 protein: CASSELTSSNYGYTF; CDR3 DNA: TGTGCCAGCAGTGAACTCACATCATCTAACTATGGCTACACCTTC
V gene: TRBV29-1; clone size: once; D gene: TRBD1; J gene: TRBJ1-5; CDR3 protein: CSVRTGGQPQHF; CDR3 DNA: TGCAGCGTCCGGACAGGGGGCCAGCCCCAGCATTTT
V gene: TRBV5-1; clone size: .; D gene: TRBD1; J gene: TRBJ1-1; CDR3 protein: CASSLLTGDTEAFF; CDR3 DNA: TGCGCCAGCAGCTTGCTCACAGGGGACACTGAAGCTTTCTTT
V gene: TRBV28; clone size: .; D gene: .; J gene: TRBJ1-3; CDR3 protein: CASSPPLGAGTISGNTIYF; CDR3 DNA: TGTGCCAGCAGCCCTCCCCTTGGGGCAGGAACAATCTCTGGAAACACCATATATTTT
V gene: TRBV27; clone size: .; D gene: TRBD1; J gene: TRBJ1-2; CDR3 protein: CASSPDRVYGGYTF; CDR3 DNA: TGTGCCAGCAGTCCAGACAGGGTCTACGGTGGCTACACCTTC
V gene: TRBV6-5; clone size: once; D gene: .; J gene: TRBJ1-2; CDR3 protein: CASSYANKARGGYTF; CDR3 DNA: TGTGCCAGCAGTTACGCTAATAAAGCCAGAGGCGGCTACACCTTC
V gene: TRBV7-2; clone size: .; D gene: .; J gene: TRBJ2-2; CDR3 protein: CASSPNQGEARELFF; CDR3 DNA: TGTGCCAGCAGCCCTAACCAAGGAGAGGCACGGGAGCTGTTTTTT
V gene: TRBV5-6; clone size: .; D gene: .; J gene: TRBJ1-4; CDR3 protein: CASSFPGTIEKLFF; CDR3 DNA: TGTGCCAGCAGCTTCCCGGGGACAATCGAAAAACTGTTTTTT
V gene: TRBV6-5; clone size: .; D gene: .; J gene: TRBJ2-4; CDR3 protein: CASSYTGRGKNIQYF; CDR3 DNA: TGTGCCAGCAGTTACACGGGTCGGGGCAAAAACATTCAGTACTTC
V gene: TRBV6-1; clone size: .; D gene: .; J gene: TRBJ1-5; CDR3 protein: CASSEGPGQPQHF; CDR3 DNA: TGTGCCAGCAGTGAAGGCCCGGGTCAGCCCCAGCATTTT
V gene: TRBV10-3; clone size: .; D gene: .; J gene: TRBJ2-2; CDR3 protein: CAISLSTGELFF; CDR3 DNA: TGTGCCATCAGCCTAAGTACCGGGGAGCTGTTTTTT
V gene: TRBV29-1; clone size: .; D gene: .; J gene: TRBJ1-2; CDR3 protein: CSVEDSRVKGYTF; CDR3 DNA: TGCAGCGTTGAAGATTCCAGGGTAAAGGGCTACACCTTC
V gene: TRBV21-1; clone size: .; D gene: .; J gene: TRBJ2-7; CDR3 protein: CASSRYRDNHEQYF; CDR3 DNA: TGTGCCAGCAGCAGATACCGGGACAACCACGAGCAGTACTTC
V gene: TRBV5-1; clone size: .; D gene: TRBD1; J gene: TRBJ1-5; CDR3 protein: CASSPGQGSNQPQHF; CDR3 DNA: TGCGCCAGCAGCCCGGGACAGGGTAGCAATCAGCCCCAGCATTTT
V gene: TRBV6-5; clone size: .; D gene: .; J gene: TRBJ1-3; CDR3 protein: CASSYSGSSSGNTIYF; CDR3 DNA: TGTGCCAGCAGTTACTCTGGCTCTAGCTCTGGAAACACCATATATTTT
V gene: TRBV27; clone size: .; D gene: TRBD1; J gene: TRBJ1-5; CDR3 protein: CASSPWDRANQPQHF; CDR3 DNA: TGTGCCAGCAGTCCATGGGACAGAGCTAATCAGCCCCAGCATTTT
V gene: TRBV6-5; clone size: once; D gene: .; J gene: TRBJ1-4; CDR3 protein: CASTRGINEKLFF; CDR3 DNA: TGTGCCAGCACCCGGGGGATTAATGAAAAACTGTTTTTT
V gene: TRBV7-6; clone size: .; D gene: TRBD2; J gene: TRBJ2-1; CDR3 protein: CASSFQGGAYNEQFF; CDR3 DNA: TGTGCCAGCAGCTTCCAGGGAGGGGCCTACAATGAGCAGTTCTTC
V gene: TRBV27; clone size: .; D gene: .; J gene: TRBJ1-5; CDR3 protein: CASSLSGNQPQHF; CDR3 DNA: TGTGCCAGCAGTTTGAGCGGCAATCAGCCCCAGCATTTT
V gene: TRBV6-5; clone size: .; D gene: .; J gene: TRBJ1-2; CDR3 protein: CASRSQGYGYTF; CDR3 DNA: TGTGCCAGCAGATCACAGGGTTATGGCTACACCTTC
V gene: TRBV27; clone size: .; D gene: TRBD1; J gene: TRBJ1-2; CDR3 protein: CASSPRQGPYGYTF; CDR3 DNA: TGTGCCAGCAGTCCTAGACAGGGTCCCTATGGCTACACCTTC
V gene: TRBV5-1; clone size: .; D gene: TRBD2; J gene: TRBJ2-3; CDR3 protein: CASSPLAGSDTQYF; CDR3 DNA: TGCGCCAGCAGCCCTTTAGCGGGGTCGGATACGCAGTATTTT
V gene: TRBV11-2; clone size: .; D gene: .; J gene: TRBJ2-2; CDR3 protein: CASSLDYTGELFF; CDR3 DNA: TGTGCCAGCAGCTTAGACTACACCGGGGAGCTGTTTTTT
V gene: TRBV10-1; clone size: .; D gene: .; J gene: TRBJ1-1; CDR3 protein: CASSVSQNTEAFF; CDR3 DNA: TGCGCCAGCAGTGTCAGTCAGAACACTGAAGCTTTCTTT
V gene: TRBV11-2; clone size: .; D gene: TRBD1; J gene: TRBJ2-5; CDR3 protein: CASSSDRGETQYF; CDR3 DNA: TGTGCCAGCAGTTCAGACAGGGGGGAGACCCAGTACTTC
V gene: TRBV28; clone size: .; D gene: .; J gene: TRBJ2-7; CDR3 protein: CASSLSPPAGYEQYF; CDR3 DNA: TGTGCCAGCAGTTTATCACCTCCCGCGGGCTACGAGCAGTACTTC
V gene: TRBV7-9; clone size: .; D gene: TRBD2; J gene: TRBJ2-7; CDR3 protein: CASSSGLAGVMEQYF; CDR3 DNA: TGTGCCAGCAGCTCCGGACTAGCGGGAGTCATGGAGCAGTACTTC
V gene: TRBV6-5; clone size: .; D gene: .; J gene: TRBJ2-7; CDR3 protein: CASTGAYEQYF; CDR3 DNA: TGTGCCAGCACGGGTGCGTACGAGCAGTACTTC
V gene: TRBV4-1; clone size: .; D gene: .; J gene: TRBJ2-7; CDR3 protein: CASSQSGREQYF; CDR3 DNA: TGCGCCAGCAGCCAAAGCGGAAGGGAGCAGTACTTC
V gene: TRBV5-8; clone size: few; D gene: TRBD1; J gene: TRBJ1-5; CDR3 protein: CASSFRDRSDSNQPQHF; CDR3 DNA: TGTGCCAGCAGCTTCCGGGACAGGTCGGATAGCAATCAGCCCCAGCATTTT
V gene: TRBV9; clone size: .; D gene: TRBD2; J gene: TRBJ2-7; CDR3 protein: CASSLTSGDNYEQYF; CDR3 DNA: TGTGCCAGCAGCCTGACTAGCGGGGACAACTACGAGCAGTACTTC
V gene: TRBV28; clone size: .; D gene: TRBD1; J gene: TRBJ1-2; CDR3 protein: CASSSPDRASYGYTF; CDR3 DNA: TGTGCCAGCAGTTCACCCGACAGGGCCAGCTATGGCTACACCTTC
V gene: TRBV6-6; clone size: .; D gene: TRBD1; J gene: TRBJ1-4; CDR3 protein: CASSPQGGEKLFF; CDR3 DNA: TGTGCCAGCAGTCCACAGGGGGGTGAAAAACTGTTTTTT
V gene: TRBV20-1; clone size: .; D gene: .; J gene: TRBJ2-7; CDR3 protein: CSASRQDYEQYF; CDR3 DNA: TGCAGTGCTAGTAGACAGGACTACGAGCAGTACTTC
V gene: TRBV20-1; clone size: .; D gene: .; J gene: TRBJ1-4; CDR3 protein: CSARWAEKLFF; CDR3 DNA: TGCAGTGCTCGATGGGCTGAAAAACTGTTTTTT
V gene: TRBV10-3; clone size: .; D gene: .; J gene: TRBJ2-7; CDR3 protein: CAISEATGGRGQEQYF; CDR3 DNA: TGTGCCATCAGTGAGGCCACGGGGGGCAGGGGGCAAGAGCAGTACTTC